A selection of T cell receptor beta chains follows, all from one sample in a study of blood T cell repertoires in COVID-19. The repertoire was sequenced with immunoSEQ multiplex PCR; TCRdb's copy has only in-frame clones and lacks some. The repertoire includes some 130,000 clones, around 73% of them detected once, and 10% to 11% sits in the top ten. The sequenced material came from peripheral blood. Receptors originate from a man aged 55-75 years who had recovered from COVID-19. Both conserved end residues are part of each CDR3. D genes are given only for firm matches. Clone size appears in some rows only: once, few, many, or a class for an expanded clone.

len	abundance	v_gene	j_gene	d_gene	CDR3nt	CDR3aa
15	-	TRBV6-5	TRBJ2-1	-	TGTGCCAGCAGTTACCGGCCAGGATCTTACAATGAGCAGTTCTTC	CASSYRPGSYNEQFF
13	-	TRBV5-4	TRBJ2-7	TRBD2	TGTGCCAGCAGCTTCGAGCGGGGGAACGAGCAGTACTTC	CASSFERGNEQYF
15	-	TRBV19	TRBJ1-5	-	TGTGCCAGTAGTATGGGTATGAGGGCCGGTCAGCCCCAGCATTTT	CASSMGMRAGQPQHF
16	-	TRBV19	TRBJ2-3	-	TGTGCCAGTAGTATATCTGCGGCAGACAGCACAGATACGCAGTATTTT	CASSISAADSTDTQYF
14	-	TRBV5-1	TRBJ2-2	-	TGCGCCAGCAGCCCCCTAGGTGGCACCGGGGAGCTGTTTTTT	CASSPLGGTGELFF
14	-	TRBV24-1	TRBJ1-5	-	TGTGCCACCAGTGACCCGGGACTTGGGCAGCCCCAGCATTTT	CATSDPGLGQPQHF
15	once	TRBV9	TRBJ1-4	-	TGTGCCAGCAGTCTGACAGCCTCAACTAATGAAAAACTGTTTTTT	CASSLTASTNEKLFF
15	-	TRBV6-5	TRBJ2-2	TRBD1	TGTGCCAGCAGAAGGACAGGGGGTGGGACCGGGGAGCTGTTTTTT	CASRRTGGGTGELFF
15	-	TRBV5-4	TRBJ1-2	-	TGTGCCAGCAGCTTGGGAGGGGGGGACCTTGATGGCTACACCTTC	CASSLGGGDLDGYTF
14	many	TRBV7-8	TRBJ2-7	TRBD1	TGTGCCAGCAGCCTTTGGGACAGCCTCTACGAGCAGTACTTC	CASSLWDSLYEQYF
13	once	TRBV2	TRBJ2-2	-	TGTGCCAGCAGTATTTGGGGGGCCGGGGAGCTGTTTTTT	CASSIWGAGELFF
13	few	TRBV29-1	TRBJ2-5	-	TGCAGCGTAGAATGGGGTCCGGGGGAGACCCAGTACTTC	CSVEWGPGETQYF
16	-	TRBV27	TRBJ2-3	TRBD2	TGTGCCAGCAGACCCCGACTAGCGGAGAACACAGATACGCAGTATTTT	CASRPRLAENTDTQYF
15	-	TRBV7-2	TRBJ2-5	TRBD2	TGTGCCAGCAGCTTGAACGGGAGGGGCCCGGAGACCCAGTACTTC	CASSLNGRGPETQYF
14	-	TRBV27	TRBJ1-2	TRBD1	TGTGCCAGCAGTCCATCCAGGGGGTTGGGTGGCTACACCTTC	CASSPSRGLGGYTF
16	once	TRBV21-1	TRBJ1-5	-	TGTGCCAGCAGTCGATCTAAGGGGGAAAGCAATCAGCCCCAGCATTTT	CASSRSKGESNQPQHF
12	-	TRBV28	TRBJ2-1	TRBD1	TGTGCCAGCAGTTCCCAGGACAGGGGGCAGTTCTTC	CASSSQDRGQFF
16	-	TRBV15	TRBJ1-3	-	TGTGCCACCAGCAGAGACGGAGGCAGAGCTGGAAACACCATATATTTT	CATSRDGGRAGNTIYF
14	-	TRBV7-2	TRBJ1-1	-	TGTGCCAGCAGCCCGGCAGGGAGGTACACTGAAGCTTTCTTT	CASSPAGRYTEAFF
12	many	TRBV30	TRBJ2-2	-	TGTGCCTGGAGCGGGAGTACCGGGGAGCTGTTTTTT	CAWSGSTGELFF
13	-	TRBV10-3	TRBJ1-2	-	TGTGCCATCAGTGAAGCCAGGGACTATGGCTACACCTTC	CAISEARDYGYTF
13	-	TRBV5-5	TRBJ1-5	-	TGTGCCAGCAGCTGGAGGGGGGGCCAGCCCCAGCATTTT	CASSWRGGQPQHF
17	-	TRBV10-2	TRBJ1-3	TRBD1	TGCGCCAGCAGTGAGTCGAGAGGACAGGGGTATGGAAACACCATATATTTT	CASSESRGQGYGNTIYF
14	-	TRBV28	TRBJ2-3	-	TGTGCCAGCAGTTCTCCACTAGCCCCAGATACGCAGTATTTT	CASSSPLAPDTQYF
15	-	TRBV28	TRBJ1-5	-	TGTGCCAGCAGTCTTACGGGGTATAGCAATCAGCCCCAGCATTTT	CASSLTGYSNQPQHF
16	-	TRBV19	TRBJ1-6	TRBD1	TGTGCCAGTAGTACCCGTACAGGGGCCTATAATTCACCCCTCCACTTT	CASSTRTGAYNSPLHF